Below are 26 T cell receptor beta chains sequenced from a single sample in a study of T cell changes during pregnancy in multiple sclerosis (dated by TCRdb to between 2019 and 2020). Library creation used the immunoSEQ multiplex PCR assay. The table comes from immuneACCESS by way of TCRdb, which keeps in-frame sequences with V and J called. Part of the clones is missing from these tables; in studies checked, under half for an unresolved V gene and the rest for unknown reasons. Counted in this sample were around 70,000 clones; over 90% of them appeared once. Of the sample, under 0.35% is held by the ten largest clones. The sequencing used CD4+ T cells from peripheral blood mononuclear cells, collected after pregnancy. The receptor set was obtained from a female donor with multiple sclerosis, enrolled in a pregnancy study.

The genes are TRBV5-4 and TRBJ2-2; D possibly corresponds to TRBD1 (6 bases). Germline lookup yields CDR1 SGHNT and CDR2 YYREEE (reference sequence). This CDR3 contains 15 residues. Trimming pared 5 bases from V and 13 bases from J, leaving 24 bases between. The CDR3 protein is CASSTGAGERKWLFF. The CDR3 DNA reads TGTGCCAGCAGTACCGGGGCAGGGGAGAGGAAGTGGCTGTTTTTT.

The chain employs TRBV7-9 and TRBJ2-5; D may be TRBD1 (6 bases). The CDR3 contains 15 residues. Germline-derived CDR1 and CDR2 are SEHNR and FQNEAQ (reference sequence). V gave up 5 bases and J gave up 4 bases, with 17 bases separating them. CDR3 nucleotide sequence: TGTGCCAGCAGCCGTGATGTAGGGGGTTCAGAGACCCAGTACTTC. Translating it yields CASSRDVGGSETQYF.

V and J are TRBV7-2 and TRBJ1-1; 7 bases agree with TRBD1. Germline loops: CDR1 SGHTA, CDR2 FQGNSA. V was clipped by 5 bases and J by 6 bases; unmatched bases: 12. The CDR3 sequence is 15 residues long. This chain's CDR3 is CASSPDHRGLAEAFF. Here the CDR3 DNA reads TGTGCCAGCAGCCCCGACCACAGGGGACTCGCTGAAGCTTTCTTT. The full variable domain, completed using reference TRBV7-2 and TRBJ1-1, is GAGVSQSPSNKVTEKGKDVELRCDPISGHTALYWYRQSLGQGLEFLIYFQGNSAPDKSGLPSDRFSAERTGGSVSTLTIQRTQQEDSAVYLCASSPDHRGLAEAFFGQGTRLTVV.

This rearrangement joins TRBV7-3 to TRBJ2-7, with 10 positions matching TRBD2. The CDR3 sequence is 13 residues long. V lost 4 bases to trimming and J lost 6 bases; unmatched junction nucleotides: 3. CDR1 and CDR2 (germline): SGHTA, FQGTGA. CDR3 sequence reads: CASSSRTSGEQYF. CDR3 coding DNA: TGTGCCAGCAGCTCCCGGACTAGCGGCGAGCAGTACTTC.

V is TRBV6-5 and J is TRBJ2-1, with 11 bases lining up with TRBD2. The germline CDR1 and CDR2 sequences are MNHEY and SVGAGI. The CDR3 contains 16 residues. V gave up 2 bases and J gave up 9 bases; unmatched junction bases: 9. The CDR3 protein is CASSYPSGGLLTEQFF. CDR3 in DNA: TGTGCCAGCAGTTACCCTAGCGGGGGGCTGCTGACTGAGCAGTTCTTC.

The genes are TRBV7-9 and TRBJ2-1, with 12 bases matching TRBD2. Germline V gene sequence: CDR1 SEHNR, CDR2 FQNEAQ (reference sequence). Trimming cost V 0 bases and J 0 bases; bases outside gene matches: 6. The CDR3 has 19 amino acids. CDR3 sequence (DNA): TGTGCCAGCAGCTTAGCGGGGACTAGCGGGCCGCTCTCCTACAATGAGCAGTTCTTC. Translated: CASSLAGTSGPLSYNEQFF.

V is TRBV28 and J is TRBJ2-5; a weak D match, TRBD1 (5 bases). Trimming took off 5 bases at V and 0 bases at J, with 13 bases between the two ends. The CDR3 runs to 15 residues. Germline CDR1 reads MDHEN; CDR2 reads SYDVKM. CDR3 protein: CASSPPGIYQETQYF. The CDR3 DNA reads TGTGCCAGCAGTCCGCCAGGGATTTACCAAGAGACCCAGTACTTC.

J is TRBJ2-3 and V is TRBV5-8; 7 nucleotides line up with TRBD1. Germline CDR1 reads SGHTS; CDR2 reads YDEGEE. V shed 4 bases, J shed 0 bases, and the junction held 11 bases outside the gene matches. The CDR3 consists of 17 residues. The CDR3 DNA follows: TGTGCCAGCAGCCGCCGAAGGGACAGAACAAGCACAGATACGCAGTATTTT. As protein: CASSRRRDRTSTDTQYF.

This clone showed up just once. The V and J genes are TRBV19 and TRBJ1-1, with D unclear. V dropped 5 bases and J dropped 0 bases, with 7 bases sitting between them. The CDR3 sequence is 13 residues long. Germline CDR1 reads LNHDA; CDR2 reads SQIVND (reference sequence). This CDR3 reads CASSLVMNTEAFF. DNA of the CDR3: TGTGCCAGTAGTTTAGTAATGAACACTGAAGCTTTCTTT.

The V and J genes are TRBV7-2 and TRBJ1-1; TRBD1 is a possible D gene (5 bases). The germline V and J ends were trimmed by 3 bases and 7 bases, with 9 bases remaining between them. Germline CDR1 is SGHTA and CDR2 is FQGNSA. This CDR3 region has 12 residues. The CDR3 DNA follows: TGTGCCAGCAGCTTGGAGGGGAATGAAGCTTTCTTT. Translating it yields CASSLEGNEAFF. Full variable domain (remainder filled in from reference TRBV7-2 and TRBJ1-1): GAGVSQSPSNKVTEKGKDVELRCDPISGHTALYWYRQSLGQGLEFLIYFQGNSAPDKSGLPSDRFSAERTGGSVSTLTIQRTQQEDSAVYLCASSLEGNEAFFGQGTRLTVV.

V and J are TRBV4-2 and TRBJ2-7; weak D call: TRBD1 (6 bases). V lost 0 bases to trimming and J lost 3 bases, with 12 bases between them. CDR3 length equals 15 residues. Germline-derived CDR1 and CDR2 are LGHNA and YNFKEQ. Here the CDR3 DNA reads TGTGCCAGCAGCCAAGATAGTGGCAGGGGCTACGAGCAGTACTTC. It translates to CASSQDSGRGYEQYF.

The CDR3 loop reads CASSVDRGQPQHF. The CDR3 coding sequence is TGTGCCAGCAGTGTCGACCGAGGGCAGCCCCAGCATTTT. The chain employs TRBV27 and TRBJ1-5, with D hard to call. Germline CDR1 MNHEY, CDR2 SMNVEV (reference sequence). The V end was cut by 5 bases, the J end by 7 bases, with 12 bases between. The CDR3 has 13 amino acids.

This chain links TRBV7-9 with TRBJ2-1, with 13 positions matching TRBD2. The CDR3 is 14 amino acids. Germline CDR1 SEHNR, CDR2 FQNEAQ (reference sequence). The trim removed 5 bases at V and 8 bases at J, leaving 3 bases unmatched. The CDR3 sequence: CASSLGTSGDEQFF. CDR3 sequence (DNA): TGTGCCAGCAGCCTCGGGACTAGCGGGGATGAGCAGTTCTTC. Together with reference TRBV7-9 and TRBJ2-1, the CDR3 gives the full variable domain: DTGVSQNPRHKITKRGQNVTFRCDPISEHNRLYWYRQTLGQGPEFLTYFQNEAQLEKSRLLSDRFSAERPKGSFSTLEIQRTEQGDSAMYLCASSLGTSGDEQFFGPGTRLTVL.

The J gene is TRBJ2-3, the V gene TRBV7-2, with 8 bases identical to TRBD2. Germline assignment: CDR1 SGHTA and CDR2 FQGNSA. The CDR3 totals 16 residues. After removal of 5 bases from V and 2 bases from J, the junction contained 9 bases not matched to a gene. CDR3 sequence reads: CASSLGASGYTDTQYF. The CDR3 DNA reads as TGTGCCAGCAGCCTAGGGGCTAGCGGGTACACAGATACGCAGTATTTT.

CDR3 protein: CASSTLSNFTRTGNEQFF. The CDR3 nucleotides are TGTGCCAGCAGTACCCTTTCCAACTTTACTAGAACGGGCAATGAGCAGTTCTTC. The rearrangement joins TRBV28 to TRBJ2-1, with D tentatively TRBD2 (5 bases). The V end was cut by 5 bases, the J end by 6 bases, with 26 bases between. This CDR3 is built from 18 residues. CDR1 is MDHEN and CDR2 is SYDVKM in the germline V gene.

This sequence joins TRBV25-1 and TRBJ2-3; no definite D call. CDR3 length: 12 residues. Looked up from germline, CDR1 is MGHDK and CDR2 is SYGVNS. V was pared by 1 base and J by 5 bases, with 4 bases between. CDR3 DNA: TGTGCCAGCAGTGAATCGAGAGATACGCAGTATTTT. Translated, it gives CASSESRDTQYF. Based on the CDR3 plus reference TRBV25-1 and TRBJ2-3, the full variable domain is EADIYQTPRYLVIGTGKKITLECSQTMGHDKMYWYQQDPGMELHLIHYSYGVNSTEKGDLSSESTVSRIRTEHFPLTLESARPSHTSQYLCASSESRDTQYFGPGTRLTVL.

The chain uses TRBV29-1 and TRBJ2-2; perhaps TRBD2 as D (5 bases). The CDR3 runs 14 residues. The germline V gene encodes CDR1 SQVTM and CDR2 ANQGSEA. Trimming removed 4 bases at V and 4 bases at J, with 13 bases between. The CDR3 region has the DNA TGCAGCGTTGGATGGACTCACAGCACCGGGGAGCTGTTTTTT. Amino acids: CSVGWTHSTGELFF.

This chain joins TRBV30 and TRBJ1-2; no definite D call. V was shortened by 0 bases and J by 8 bases, with 13 bases between the two germline ends. This CDR3 spans 13 amino acids. The germline V gene encodes CDR1 GTSNPN and CDR2 SVGIG (reference sequence). As DNA, the CDR3 is TGTGCCTGGAGTGTAGGGTCCGGGAAAGGCTACACCTTC. As protein: CAWSVGSGKGYTF.

This CDR3 reads CASSLNPTGLKSPLHF. The CDR3 region has the DNA TGCGCCAGCAGCTTGAACCCGACAGGGCTTAAATCACCCCTCCACTTT. The rearrangement links TRBV5-1 to TRBJ1-6; 7 nucleotides match TRBD1. The trim removed 1 base at V and 10 bases at J, leaving 11 bases unmatched. This CDR3 has 16 residues. Germline CDR1 and CDR2: SGHRS and YFSETQ.

The chain links TRBV29-1 to TRBJ2-7; 8 bases are a match to TRBD1. V shed 7 bases and J 5 bases; nucleotides not matched to a gene: 7. The V gene's germline CDR1 is SQVTM and CDR2 ANQGSEA. The CDR3 length is 12 residues. The CDR3 nucleotides read TGCAGCGCAAAGGACAGGGTGAACGAGCAGTACTTC. Amino acid sequence: CSAKDRVNEQYF.

This clone was found once. This chain joins TRBV2 and TRBJ2-5, with 9 bases lining up with TRBD1. The CDR3 contains 15 residues. The trim removed 7 bases at V and 4 bases at J, leaving 10 bases unmatched. The V gene's germline CDR1 is SNHLY and CDR2 FYNNEI. The CDR3 sequence is CASKHNRGQGETQYF. The DNA for the CDR3 is TGTGCCAGCAAACATAACAGGGGGCAAGGAGAGACCCAGTACTTC.

The CDR3: CASSSTGGGYTF. In DNA, the CDR3 is TGTGCCAGCAGCTCGACAGGAGGTGGCTACACCTTC. The genes are TRBV6-6 and TRBJ1-2, with TRBD1 as a possible D gene (6 bases). Germline lookup yields CDR1 MNHNY and CDR2 SVGAGI (reference sequence). This CDR3 region has 12 residues. V was clipped by 6 bases and J by 7 bases, with 12 bases between them.

This clone has only one observation. The chain employs TRBV9 and TRBJ2-1, with D unresolved. The V end was cut by 4 bases, the J end by 9 bases, with 8 bases between. The CDR3 consists of 11 residues. Germline CDR1 is SGDLS and CDR2 is YYNGEE. CDR3 sequence (DNA): TGTGCCAGCAGCCCGGGTAGTGAGCAGTTCTTC. Protein sequence: CASSPGSEQFF.

V usage is TRBV2 and J usage is TRBJ2-1, with 10 bases matching TRBD2. The CDR3 covers 15 residues. Germline CDR1 is SNHLY and CDR2 is FYNNEI. The ends lost 7 bases at V and 5 bases at J; junction bases unmatched: 8. CDR3 region: CASNRGTSVNNEQFF. The CDR3 nucleotides read TGTGCCAGCAACCGCGGGACTAGCGTAAACAATGAGCAGTTCTTC.

V gene TRBV18 combines with J gene TRBJ2-3, with D perhaps matching TRBD1 (5 bases). The CDR3 extends over 12 amino acids. Germline assignment: CDR1 KGHSH and CDR2 LQKENI. The V end lost 0 bases, the J end lost 10 bases, and 8 bases lay between the germline ends. In nucleotides, the CDR3 is TGTGCCAGCTCACCACCGCAGGGATCGCAGTATTTT. Residues: CASSPPQGSQYF. Supplemented by reference TRBV18 and TRBJ2-3, the full variable domain reads NAGVMQNPRHLVRRRGQEARLRCSPMKGHSHVYWYRQLPEEGLKFMVYLQKENIIDESGMPKERFSAEFPKEGPSILRIQQVVRGDSAAYFCASSPPQGSQYFGPGTRLTVL.

The sample holds one count of this clone. As DNA, the CDR3 is TGTGCCAGCAGCGTAACGGCCGGACAGTTCAATGAGCAGTTCTTC. Encoded protein: CASSVTAGQFNEQFF. The rearrangement uses TRBV9 and TRBJ2-1; perhaps TRBD1 as D (6 bases). This CDR3 contains 15 residues. Germline-derived CDR1 and CDR2 are SGDLS and YYNGEE. The V end lost 1 base, the J end lost 6 bases, and 14 bases lay between the germline ends.